This TCR beta chain was profiled in a study of shared clonotypes between healthy human individuals. In the study overall: The people who gave samples were two women and three men aged 18 to 49. Three CD4 naive, three CD4 memory, two CD8 naive and one CD8 memory plate were used per donor.

Approximately 220 ng DNA, tens of thousands of T cell genomes, went into each sorted-subset replicate PCR. The table came from immunoSEQ multiplex PCR; TCRdb's copy has only in-frame clones and leaves some out. The data contain under 2,000,000 clones, roughly 94% of them singletons. Naive CD8 isolation took CD45RO-negative cells positively selected for CCR7 and excluded terminally differentiated effector memory CD45RA+ cells. Whole-study results and caveats: In contrast to clonotypes shared by all four donors, non-shared clonotypes had lower generation probabilities.

Germline V gene lookup returns CDR1 MNHEY and CDR2 SMNVEV (reference sequence). Trimming cost V 5 bases and J 7 bases; bases outside gene matches: 16. CDR3 length: 16 amino acids. To note about this clone: What it recognizes is unknown.

The sequenced sample was naive CD8+ T cells sorted from blood. The clonotype was recovered from a man in his late teens or twenties in good health. J is TRBJ2-7 and V is TRBV27; TRBD2 matches 8 bases. CDR3: CASSPRLAGSFWEQYF. The CDR3, as DNA: TGTGCCAGCAGTCCCCGGTTAGCGGGGTCCTTTTGGGAGCAGTACTTC.